This T cell receptor beta chain is from a study of blood T cell repertoires in COVID-19. Per the authors' pipeline: Nucleated cell number was recorded as an estimate derived from reference gene primer amplification. Profiling relied on immunoSEQ multiplex PCR, and the TCRdb table lists in-frame clones only, not all of them. V and J calls and clone size are as listed in that table; D and trimming were resolved from the DNA. There are approximately 470,000 clones in the sample; about 85% occur only once, and about 0.75% lies in the top ten. The germline V and J ends were trimmed by 4 bases and 1 base, with 11 bases remaining between them. CDR1 is SGHRS and CDR2 is YFSETQ in the germline V gene. This CDR3 is built from 14 residues. Assignments of participants to cohorts depended upon their own reported clinical history.

The source is a woman younger than 35 who had recovered from COVID-19. V and J are TRBV5-1 and TRBJ1-1; TRBD1 might be the D (6 bases). Source material: PBMCs or T cells enriched from blood (not recorded which). CDR3 coding DNA: TGCGCCAGCAGCCCACAGGGCGGGAACACTGAAGCTTTCTTT. This gives the protein CASSPQGGNTEAFF.